This T cell receptor beta chain emerged from a study of neurological immune-mediated disorders. Study conclusions and caveats: Private repertoires in all groups were suggested by the finding that expanded clones across subjects shared no CDR3 amino acid sequences.

A word on this clonotype: What it recognizes is unknown.

The CDR3 has 17 amino acids. The germline CDR1 and CDR2 sequences are SGHVS and FNYEAQ. V was trimmed by 1 base and J by 6 bases, leaving 20 bases between them. The T cells used for sorted libraries numbered roughly 970,000, either CD4+ or CD8+. The cDNA was generated through 5'RACE incorporating 10-nucleotide random UMIs. Each sequencing run yielded over 170 million TCR-beta sequences from 15-18 subjects. TCRdb fed the 5' RACE reads into MiXCR, producing one record per CDR3 protein. The sample includes around 55,000 distinct CDR3 sequences, about 4% of them seen just once. The specimen was CD4+ T cells from blood. The receptor was isolated from a middle-aged woman with multiple sclerosis. The chain links TRBV7-6 to TRBJ2-3; D is unclear. This CDR3 reads CASSLVGFPRTPDTQYF. CDR3 bases: TGTGCCAGCAGCTTAGTCGGGTTCCCAAGAACCCCCGATACGCAGTATTTT.